One sample yielded the 21 T cell receptor beta chains listed below, sequenced in a study of T cells expressing NK-cell markers. After re-calling the 5' RACE reads, TCRdb lists one entry per CDR3 protein, DNA absent. The repertoire table contains roughly 150,000 distinct CDR3 sequences. Sequencing was carried out using blood T cells: a sorted CD56 or NKG2C T cell subset, CD4+ or CD8+ T cells, or bulk PBMC T cells (not recorded which). These receptors came from a woman aged 18 to 75 in good health.

The chain carries TRBV12-3 or TRBV12-4 and TRBJ2-3; TCRdb returns TRBD1, unconfirmable since there is no DNA. The CDR3 extends over 14 amino acids. CDR3 amino acids: CASSHTGRTDTQYF.

The rearrangement links TRBV20-1 to TRBJ2-5; TCRdb names TRBD1, which stays unverified in the absence of DNA. From germline, CDR1 is DFQATT and CDR2 SNEGSKA (reference sequence). The CDR3 runs to 12 residues. CDR3 sequence: CSAADGIETQYF.

The V gene is TRBV5-1, the J gene TRBJ2-3; the D call of TRBD2 rests on TCRdb alone, since no DNA is present to check it. The CDR3 consists of 15 residues. Looked up from germline, CDR1 is SGHRS and CDR2 is YFSETQ. CDR3 sequence: CASRRGLAGEGTQYF. Complete variable domain (other parts from reference TRBV5-1 and TRBJ2-3): KAGVTQTPRYLIKTRGQQVTLSCSPISGHRSVSWYQQTPGQGLQFLFEYFSETQRNKGNFPGRFSGRQFSNSRSEMNVSTLELGDSALYLCASRRGLAGEGTQYFGPGTRLTVL.

The chain couples TRBV6-2 or TRBV6-3 to TRBJ2-1; TCRdb calls TRBD2, which cannot be checked without DNA. The V gene's germline CDR1 is MNHEY and CDR2 SVGEGT. This CDR3 is 16 amino acids long. CDR3 loop: CASSYSGLAGYNEQFF.

This sequence joins TRBV30 and TRBJ2-5; the D call from TCRdb, TRBD2, cannot be confirmed without DNA. The CDR3 runs 14 residues. Germline V gene sequence: CDR1 GTSNPN, CDR2 SVGIG (reference sequence). CDR3 residues: CAWEIAGGLGTQYF.

The chain carries TRBV5-1 and TRBJ1-5; TCRdb's D gene call, TRBD1, goes unchecked for lack of DNA. Germline lookup yields CDR1 SGHRS and CDR2 YFSETQ. CDR3 size: 16 residues. The CDR3: CASSIGGTGGDQPQHF.

The chain combines TRBV11-2 with TRBJ2-1; as DNA is missing, the TRBD2 call by TCRdb cannot be tested. Germline V gene lookup returns CDR1 SGHAT and CDR2 FQNNGV. The CDR3 is made up of 16 amino acids. CDR3 residues: CASSAPRLAGLNEQFF.

The chain employs TRBV21-1 and TRBJ2-7; TCRdb returns TRBD1, unconfirmable since there is no DNA. TRBV21-1 is marked as a pseudogene. This CDR3 spans 17 amino acids. CDR3 amino acids: CASSKRPGQGKAYEQYF.

The rearrangement joins TRBV7-9 to TRBJ1-2; TCRdb gives TRBD1 as the D gene, but with no DNA this cannot be confirmed. This CDR3 region has 14 residues. Germline lookup yields CDR1 SEHNR and CDR2 FQNEAQ (reference sequence). CDR3 sequence: CASSSNGQGDGYTF.

The chain couples TRBV5-1 to TRBJ1-1; TCRdb lists TRBD1, though no DNA is available to test this call. CDR1 is SGHRS, CDR2 YFSETQ, per germline. CDR3 length: 15 amino acids. CDR3 sequence reads: CASSSQGGVGTEAFF.

The chain combines TRBV5-1 with TRBJ2-2. The CDR3 consists of 14 residues. Germline CDR1 SGHRS, CDR2 YFSETQ. CDR3: CASSRLGNTGELFF.

The chain couples TRBV5-8 to TRBJ2-2. Germline V gives CDR1 SGHTS, CDR2 YDEGEE. There are 13 residues in the CDR3. The CDR3 region is CASSLQNTGELFF.

The J gene is TRBJ2-5, the V gene TRBV5-1; the TCRdb call, TRBD2, lacks DNA for checking. This CDR3 is 17 amino acids long. Germline loops: CDR1 SGHRS, CDR2 YFSETQ. CDR3 amino acids: CASSLGDTSGAQETQYF.

Here the CDR3 reads CSAMGWGVAFF. This chain connects TRBV20-1 to TRBJ1-1. The CDR3 is 11 amino acids. The germline V gene has CDR1 DFQATT and CDR2 SNEGSKA (reference sequence).

J is TRBJ1-6 and V is TRBV6-5; lacking DNA, the TRBD1 call made by TCRdb goes unchecked. The CDR3 spans 14 residues. Looked up from germline, CDR1 is MNHEY and CDR2 is SVGAGI. The CDR3 sequence is CASSYGQGRSPLHF.

The chain joins TRBV6-5 to TRBJ1-2; TCRdb lists TRBD1, though no DNA is available to test this call. The germline CDR1 and CDR2 sequences are MNHEY and SVGAGI. This CDR3 has 15 residues. The CDR3 region is CASSYSNRDRDGYTF.

V usage is TRBV7-8 and J usage is TRBJ2-7; TCRdb reports TRBD2, a call that lacks DNA to check it against. This CDR3 comprises 19 residues. Per the germline V gene, CDR1 is SGHVS and CDR2 is FQNEAQ. The CDR3 reads CASSSGTAGLAGVSYEQYF. Full variable domain (missing parts from reference TRBV7-8 and TRBJ2-7): GAGVSQSPRYKVAKRGQDVALRCDPISGHVSLFWYQQALGQGPEFLTYFQNEAQLDKSGLPSDRFFAERPEGSVSTLKIQRTQQEDSAVYLCASSSGTAGLAGVSYEQYFGPGTRLTVT.

The chain is built from TRBV7-3 and TRBJ2-1; TCRdb lists TRBD1, though no DNA is available to test this call. Germline assignment: CDR1 SGHTA and CDR2 FQGTGA. This CDR3 has 15 residues. The CDR3 reads CASSLEGGRYNEQFF.

The chain employs TRBV2 and TRBJ2-7; TCRdb calls TRBD2, which cannot be checked without DNA. There are 13 residues in the CDR3. CDR1 is SNHLY and CDR2 is FYNNEI in the germline V gene. CDR3 loop: CASSEGLPYEQYF.

The chain is built from TRBV29-1 and TRBJ1-5; checking the TCRdb D call of TRBD1 is not possible without DNA. From germline, CDR1 is SQVTM and CDR2 ANQGSEA. The CDR3 covers 12 residues. The CDR3 is CSVSGQGQPQHF.

This chain uses TRBV20-1 with TRBJ2-5; the TRBD2 assignment by TCRdb is unverifiable without DNA. In germline, CDR1 is DFQATT, CDR2 SNEGSKA (reference sequence). The CDR3 length is 13 residues. The CDR3 spells CSARKTRKETQYF.